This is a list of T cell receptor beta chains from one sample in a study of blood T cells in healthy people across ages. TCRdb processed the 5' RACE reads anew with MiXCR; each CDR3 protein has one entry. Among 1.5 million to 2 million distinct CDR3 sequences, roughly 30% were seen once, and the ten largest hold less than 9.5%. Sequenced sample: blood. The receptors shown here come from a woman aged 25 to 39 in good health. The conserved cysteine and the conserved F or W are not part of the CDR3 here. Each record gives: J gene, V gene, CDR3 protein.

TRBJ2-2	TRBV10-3	AISSGTGGSGELF
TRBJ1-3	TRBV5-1	ASSLGGTVSGNTIY
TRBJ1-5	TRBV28	ASSGEGGGKQPQH
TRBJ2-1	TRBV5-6	ASSLGLISGRVSYNEQF
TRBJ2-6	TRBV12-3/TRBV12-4	ASSSGPEANVRT
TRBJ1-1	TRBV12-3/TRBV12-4	ASGKVYTEAF
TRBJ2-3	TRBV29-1	SVGDRDRAQY
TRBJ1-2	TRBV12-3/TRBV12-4	ASSQGHPTGYT
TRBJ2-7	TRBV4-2	ASSQDVYYEQY
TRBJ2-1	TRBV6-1	ASSIMGLADPSSYNEQF
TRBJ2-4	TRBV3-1	ASSQDRGGGFPYNEQY
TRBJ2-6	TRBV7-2	ASNPSGGGGYILT
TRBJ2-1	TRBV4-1	ASSQDLSVYNEQF
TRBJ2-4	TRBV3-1	ASSRTGETKNIQY
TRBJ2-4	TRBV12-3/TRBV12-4	ASSWLGVPIQY
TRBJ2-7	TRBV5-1	ASSLAGLYEQY
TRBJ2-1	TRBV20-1	SARDASGANEQF
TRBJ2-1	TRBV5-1	ASSWEPSGGRGRPEQF
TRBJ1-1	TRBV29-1	SVEPRGTPILRAEAF
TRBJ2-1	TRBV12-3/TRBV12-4	ASSLLGLGFPYNEQF
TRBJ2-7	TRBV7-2	ASSYRSGTEYEQY
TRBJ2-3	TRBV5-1	ASSLDPGTGGNTQY
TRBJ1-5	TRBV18	ASSDTGRGQPQH
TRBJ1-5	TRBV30	AWRGQLGQPQH
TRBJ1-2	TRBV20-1	SASPKQFYGYT
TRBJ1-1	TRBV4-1	ASSQEKLNTEAF
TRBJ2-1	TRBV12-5	ASEPLAGSYNEQF
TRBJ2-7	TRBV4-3	ASSQGWGSNEQH
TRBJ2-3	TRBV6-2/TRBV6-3	ASSFRAKQRSTDTQY
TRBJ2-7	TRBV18	ASSPYGRGSEQY
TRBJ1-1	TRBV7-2	ASSPRRVGHTEAF
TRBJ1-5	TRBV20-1	SARDWGQNSNQPQH
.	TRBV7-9	ASRVTSGDERETQY
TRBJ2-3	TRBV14	AERSLTGGRADTQY
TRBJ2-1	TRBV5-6	AGSLAQGVYNEQF
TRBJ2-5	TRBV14	ASSRYGGIQETQY
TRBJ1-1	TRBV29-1	SVGGLGALNTEAF
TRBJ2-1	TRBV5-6	ASSQGLSGEQF
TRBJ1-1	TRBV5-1	ASSPGQGLSNTEAF
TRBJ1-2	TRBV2	ASRGTEYSSYGYT
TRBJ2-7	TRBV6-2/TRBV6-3	ASRTPGLRSYEQY
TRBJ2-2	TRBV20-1	SARSTSTGELF
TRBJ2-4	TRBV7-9	ASSPSGALGGSKNIQY
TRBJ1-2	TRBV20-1	SAVRYTGDYSYT
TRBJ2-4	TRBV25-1	ASSEFGAGVDKNIQY
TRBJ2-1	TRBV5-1	ASSAGLGYNEQF
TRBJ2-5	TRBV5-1	ASSRGGGQETQY
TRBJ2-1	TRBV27	ASSLEGGLPYNEQF
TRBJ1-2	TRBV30	AWSVISDHGYT
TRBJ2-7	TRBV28	ASSPRGQGSLEQY
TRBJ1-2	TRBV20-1	SARGQRGYGYT
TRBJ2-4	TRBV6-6	ASLHSVGNIQY